Described below is a single TCR beta chain sequence and its context. Its antigen is unidentified. Under 3 months was the duration of disease in ophthalmopathy patients, who also had a Clinical Activity Score of at least 3 and a NOSPECS grade of at least 4. The sample belongs to a study of T cells in Graves' hyperthyroidism and ophthalmopathy. CDR3 length: 14 residues. Trimming took off 0 bases at V and 5 bases at J, with 9 bases between the two ends. Germline CDR1 reads SGDLS; CDR2 reads YYNGEE. There were TCR beta CDR3 regions amplified from RNA transcripts. TCR CDR3 underwent first-round RT-PCR with the HTBI primer set. TCRdb reprocessed the multiplex PCR reads via MiXCR and lists one record per CDR3 protein. In the table there are hundreds of thousands of distinct CDR3 sequences, approximately 17% of which are singletons. Findings of the study overall: Most thyroid clonotypes that were expanded above 0.001 also turned up in blood. Ophthalmopathy was identified by the model a median approximately 6.4 months ahead of onset.

What was sequenced was blood. The sequence came from a woman in her sixties with Graves' ophthalmopathy. The chain couples TRBV9 to TRBJ2-1; D is possibly TRBD2 (5 bases). CDR3 protein: CASSVAGEHNEQFF. The CDR3 DNA is TGTGCCAGCAGCGTAGCCGGGGAACACAATGAGCAGTTCTTC.